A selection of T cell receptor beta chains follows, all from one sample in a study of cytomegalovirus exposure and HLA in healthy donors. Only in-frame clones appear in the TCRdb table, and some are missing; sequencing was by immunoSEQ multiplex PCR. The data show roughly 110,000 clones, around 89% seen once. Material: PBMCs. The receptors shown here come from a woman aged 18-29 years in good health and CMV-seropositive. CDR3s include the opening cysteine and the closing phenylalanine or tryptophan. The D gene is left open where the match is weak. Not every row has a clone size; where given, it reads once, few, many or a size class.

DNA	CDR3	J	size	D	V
TGTGCCACCAGCAGAGAGATGAGACAGAACACCGGGGAGCTGTTTTTT	CATSREMRQNTGELFF	TRBJ2-2	NA	NA	TRBV15
TGTGCCTTCGCGGGGCGGGGGGGCGACTACAATGAGCAGTTCTTC	CAFAGRGGDYNEQFF	TRBJ2-1	NA	TRBD2	TRBV19
TGTGCCAGCAGCTTAGGAGGGGGGGCGGGAGATACGCAGTATTTT	CASSLGGGAGDTQYF	TRBJ2-3	NA	NA	TRBV7-8
TGCAGCGTTGAATCCCGGTTCTCTGGAAACACCATATATTTT	CSVESRFSGNTIYF	TRBJ1-3	once	NA	TRBV29-1
TGTGCCAGCAGCGATCCCGGGACAGGGTACACTGAAGCTTTCTTT	CASSDPGTGYTEAFF	TRBJ1-1	NA	TRBD1	TRBV6-1
TGTGCCAGCAGCTTAGAAGGCGGGGGGTCCTCCTACGAGCAGTACTTC	CASSLEGGGSSYEQYF	TRBJ2-7	NA	TRBD2	TRBV7-9
TGCGCCAGCAGCTTGGCCAGGGGGGTCCACGAGCAGTACTTC	CASSLARGVHEQYF	TRBJ2-7	NA	NA	TRBV5-1
TGTGCCAGCAGCTACGGACAGGGAAACACCATATATTTT	CASSYGQGNTIYF	TRBJ1-3	once	NA	TRBV14
TGCGCCAGTTCCGGGACAGCCGAGGCCACCGGGGAGCTGTTTTTT	CASSGTAEATGELFF	TRBJ2-2	NA	TRBD1	TRBV10-1
TGTGCCAGCAGCACTGACAGGGGTAGAAACACCATATATTTT	CASSTDRGRNTIYF	TRBJ1-3	NA	TRBD1	TRBV5-6
TGTGCCTGGAGTGGAGGACAGGGGAATCAGCCCCAGCATTTT	CAWSGGQGNQPQHF	TRBJ1-5	NA	TRBD1	TRBV30
TGTGCCAGCATGGCAGGGGGGAGCACTGAAGCTTTCTTT	CASMAGGSTEAFF	TRBJ1-1	NA	TRBD1	TRBV2
TGCGCCAGCAGCCGACTCGACAGGGACCAAGAGACCCAGTACTTC	CASSRLDRDQETQYF	TRBJ2-5	NA	TRBD1	TRBV5-1
TGCGCCAGCAGCTTGGACAGGGGCACAGATACGCAGTATTTT	CASSLDRGTDTQYF	TRBJ2-3	NA	NA	TRBV5-1
TGTGCCAGCAGCTCCGCTTGGAGGGGCCCCTACAATGAGCAGTTCTTC	CASSSAWRGPYNEQFF	TRBJ2-1	NA	NA	TRBV11-2
TGTGCCAGCAGCCCCATGGGGGGGCGGGACGAGCAGTACTTC	CASSPMGGRDEQYF	TRBJ2-7	NA	NA	TRBV7-2
TGCGCCAGCAGCTTGGAGCCCCCGGCTAGCGGGGGGTTTAGCGGGGAGCTGTTTTTT	CASSLEPPASGGFSGELFF	TRBJ2-2	NA	TRBD2	TRBV5-1
TGTGCCAGCAGCGTAGAGGGGGCAGGGGACGAAAAACTGTTTTTT	CASSVEGAGDEKLFF	TRBJ1-4	NA	TRBD1	TRBV9
TGTGCCAGCAGCTGGGGCAGGGTGGTAGAGACCCAGTACTTC	CASSWGRVVETQYF	TRBJ2-5	NA	NA	TRBV11-2
TGTGCCAGCAGCGCATCAGGGGCCCGCATGAAAACTGAAGCTTTCTTT	CASSASGARMKTEAFF	TRBJ1-1	NA	NA	TRBV5-7
TGTGCCAGCAGCGCCAGGCAGGGTGCCGGGGAGCTGTTTTTT	CASSARQGAGELFF	TRBJ2-2	NA	NA	TRBV7-9
TGTGCCAGCAGCCGGACAGGGGGCACCGGGGAGCTGTTTTTT	CASSRTGGTGELFF	TRBJ2-2	NA	TRBD1	TRBV7-2
TGTGCCAGCAGCTTTGGGCAGACCCTTGGTGAAAAACTGTTTTTT	CASSFGQTLGEKLFF	TRBJ1-4	NA	NA	TRBV7-8
TGTGCCAGCAGTTTTGCGGGATCCAATCAGCCCCAGCATTTT	CASSFAGSNQPQHF	TRBJ1-5	NA	NA	TRBV28
TGTGCCAGCAGCTATACAGGAGCGAGGACTGAAGCTTTCTTT	CASSYTGARTEAFF	TRBJ1-1	NA	NA	TRBV27
TGTGCCAGCAGTTTAGGGCCCCCCTATCAGCCCCAGCATTTT	CASSLGPPYQPQHF	TRBJ1-5	NA	NA	TRBV27
TGTGCCAGCAGCCCCGGTTGGCCAGGGCACCTCTATGGCTACACCTTC	CASSPGWPGHLYGYTF	TRBJ1-2	few	NA	TRBV7-2
TGTGCCAGCAGCCCTTCAGGGGGCTCCAACTATGGCTACACCTTC	CASSPSGGSNYGYTF	TRBJ1-2	NA	TRBD1	TRBV9
TGCGCCAGCAGCCTAGGACTCAATCAGCCCCAGCATTTT	CASSLGLNQPQHF	TRBJ1-5	NA	NA	TRBV4-1
TGTGCCAGCAGCGTAAGCGGGGGCTCCTACAATGAGCAGTTCTTC	CASSVSGGSYNEQFF	TRBJ2-1	NA	TRBD2	TRBV9
TGTGCCAGCACCCCAGGGGAGCGGGGAGGCATCTACGAGCAGTACTTC	CASTPGERGGIYEQYF	TRBJ2-7	NA	NA	TRBV2
TGTGCCATCAGTGAGGGGGGCCCCCAAGAGACCCAGTACTTC	CAISEGGPQETQYF	TRBJ2-5	NA	NA	TRBV10-3
TGTGCCAGCAGTTTAACCGGGATGCCGAACACTGAAGCTTTCTTT	CASSLTGMPNTEAFF	TRBJ1-1	NA	NA	TRBV28
TGTGCCAGTAGTACGGGGGGCGAGTCACCCCTCCACTTT	CASSTGGESPLHF	TRBJ1-6	few	NA	TRBV19
TGTGCCAGCAGCACCGGTAGCGACCAAGAGACCCAGTACTTC	CASSTGSDQETQYF	TRBJ2-5	NA	NA	TRBV6-1
TGTGCCAGCAGCGAACAGGGAGAGGCCCTGGGAAAACTGTTTTTT	CASSEQGEALGKLFF	TRBJ1-4	few	NA	TRBV7-6
TGTGCCACCAGCAGGGACAGGGGTAGTGACGAGCAGTACTTC	CATSRDRGSDEQYF	TRBJ2-7	once	TRBD1	TRBV15
TGTGCCATCAGTGAGTCGACAGGGACGAGCACCGGGGAGCTGTTTTTT	CAISESTGTSTGELFF	TRBJ2-2	NA	TRBD1	TRBV10-3
TGTGCCAGCAGCTCCCGGAGCGGGGGGCGGCGAGAGACCCAGTACTTC	CASSSRSGGRRETQYF	TRBJ2-5	NA	TRBD2	TRBV7-2
TGTGCCAGCAGCCGATCGGCTCCAGGGCCCCCTAATGAAAAACTGTTTTTT	CASSRSAPGPPNEKLFF	TRBJ1-4	once	NA	TRBV7-8
TGTGCCAGCAGTTTATCGATTATCGGGACAGGTAATGAGCAGTTCTTC	CASSLSIIGTGNEQFF	TRBJ2-1	NA	TRBD1	TRBV27
TGTGCCAGCAGGCTGGGACTAGCCAAAGAGACCCAGTACTTC	CASRLGLAKETQYF	TRBJ2-5	NA	TRBD2	TRBV2
TGCGCCAGCAGCCAAGCCACAGGGGATCAGCCCCAGCATTTT	CASSQATGDQPQHF	TRBJ1-5	NA	TRBD1	TRBV4-3
TGTGCCAGCAGCTTTAAAAATCAAGAGACCCAGTACTTC	CASSFKNQETQYF	TRBJ2-5	NA	NA	TRBV7-9
TGCGCCAGCAGCTTGGCAGGGGTTGAGACCCAGTACTTC	CASSLAGVETQYF	TRBJ2-5	once	NA	TRBV5-1
TGCGCCAGCAGTGCCGGGACTTTTGGAAACACCATATATTTT	CASSAGTFGNTIYF	TRBJ1-3	once	NA	TRBV10-1
TGTGCCAGCAGGTTAGGACTAACAGATACGCAGTATTTT	CASRLGLTDTQYF	TRBJ2-3	few	NA	TRBV2
TGTGCCAGCAGCTTCGGACAGGGCTCCTATGGCTACACCTTC	CASSFGQGSYGYTF	TRBJ1-2	NA	TRBD1	TRBV7-9